The clone carrying this T cell receptor beta chain came up many times. The antigen is unknown. TCR beta CDR3 sequences were amplified from RNA transcripts. The study used the HTBI primer set for a first-round RT-PCR of the TCR CDR3. TCRdb fed the multiplex PCR reads into MiXCR, producing one record per CDR3 protein. The sample holds fewer than 110,000 distinct CDR3 sequences; approximately 16% are singletons and the top ten take around 42%. This entry belongs to a study of T cells in Graves' hyperthyroidism and ophthalmopathy. Across 18 months, stable Graves' hyperthyroidism was marked by no progression to ophthalmopathy. PBMCs stemmed from 10 ml fresh peripheral blood. Study outcomes and limitations: Ophthalmopathy was told apart from stable hyperthyroidism by a 13 V-J model. Within blood appeared most thyroid clonotypes that had expanded above 0.001.

The CDR3 consists of 14 residues. Germline V gene data show CDR1 as SNHLY and CDR2 as FYNNEI. V lost 5 bases, J lost 4 bases, and 4 bases stayed unmatched. Sequenced material: blood. The sequence derives from a woman between 45 and 60 years old with Graves' hyperthyroidism. V usage is TRBV2 and J usage is TRBJ1-2; 10 nucleotides line up with TRBD1. The DNA for the CDR3 is TGTGCCAGCAGTAAGACAGGGGGCGGCTATGGCTACACCTTC. Amino acids: CASSKTGGGYGYTF.